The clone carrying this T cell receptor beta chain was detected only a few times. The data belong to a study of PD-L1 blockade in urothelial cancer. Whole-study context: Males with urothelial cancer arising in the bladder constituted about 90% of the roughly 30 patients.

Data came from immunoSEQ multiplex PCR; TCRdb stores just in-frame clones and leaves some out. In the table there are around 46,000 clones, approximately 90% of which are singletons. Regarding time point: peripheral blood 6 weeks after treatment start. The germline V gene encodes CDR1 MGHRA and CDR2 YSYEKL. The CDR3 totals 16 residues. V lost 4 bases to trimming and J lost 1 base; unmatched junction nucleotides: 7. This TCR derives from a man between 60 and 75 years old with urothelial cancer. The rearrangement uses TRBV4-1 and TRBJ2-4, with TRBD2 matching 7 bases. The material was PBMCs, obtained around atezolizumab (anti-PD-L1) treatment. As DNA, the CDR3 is TGCGCCAGCAGCCCCATCGGGCGGGGGGCCAAAAACATTCAGTACTTC. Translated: CASSPIGRGAKNIQYF.